The 21 T cell receptor beta chains in this list originate from one sample, sequenced in a study of CD8+CD57+ T cells in acquired aplastic anemia. Individuals selected for sequencing had exhibited CD8+CD57+ cell expansion on flow cytometry. Genomic DNA served as template for TCR beta VDJ and CDR3 profiling. TCRdb re-called the reads with MiXCR, one entry per CDR3 protein. The sample shows a few hundred thousand distinct CDR3 sequences, 82% of them seen only once. The sample comprised sorted CD4+, CD8+, or CD8+CD57+ T cells (not recorded which) from PBMCs. These receptor sequences come from a human donor with aplastic anemia.

Of note for this clonotype: Germline is not matched at one junction end, which may reflect a read error. The rearrangement uses TRBV7-9 and TRBJ2-3, with D tentatively TRBD1 or TRBD2 (5 bases each). The germline CDR1 and CDR2 sequences are SEHNR and FQNEAQ (reference sequence). CDR3 length equals 14 residues. Here the CDR3 DNA reads TGTGCCAGCAGCTTAGCCGGGACCCCCGACTTCGGGCCTTTT. Encoded protein: CASSLAGTPDFGPF.

The rearrangement links TRBV11-2 to TRBJ2-3; D is unclear. The V end was cut by 5 bases, the J end by 1 base, with 7 bases between. CDR3 length: 13 amino acids. Germline CDR1 and CDR2: SGHAT and FQNNGV. CDR3 DNA: TGTGCCAGCAGCGTAGTAGGCACAGATACGCAGTATTTT. It specifies CASSVVGTDTQYF.

This chain joins TRBV11-3 and TRBJ2-3; TRBD1 matches 7 bases. V was clipped by 6 bases and J by 11 bases; unmatched bases: 17. The CDR3 runs 15 residues. The germline gives CDR1 SGHNT, CDR2 YENEEA. The chain's CDR3 is CASSLHLTGNTEQYF. Written as DNA, the CDR3 is TGTGCCAGCAGTCTACATCTGACAGGGAACACTGAGCAGTATTTT.

The rearrangement links TRBV7-9 to TRBJ2-7; D is perhaps TRBD1 or TRBD2 (5 bases each). The CDR3 is 15 residues long. With 5 bases removed from V and 4 bases from J, the gap between germline ends came to 18 bases. Germline values: CDR1 SEHNR, CDR2 FQNEAQ (reference sequence). In DNA, the CDR3 is TGTGCCAGCAGCACTAGTGGGGTGCCAGGGTACGAGCAGTACTTC. Translation: CASSTSGVPGYEQYF. Together with reference TRBV7-9 and TRBJ2-7, the CDR3 gives the full variable domain: DTGVSQNPRHKITKRGQNVTFRCDPISEHNRLYWYRQTLGQGPEFLTYFQNEAQLEKSRLLSDRFSAERPKGSFSTLEIQRTEQGDSAMYLCASSTSGVPGYEQYFGPGTRLTVT.

This clonotype was detected many times. V usage is TRBV5-8 and J usage is TRBJ2-3, with TRBD2 identical over 8 bases. The V segment lost 2 bases and the J segment 4 bases; nucleotides outside the gene matches: 0. The CDR3 loop spans 13 amino acids. Germline values: CDR1 SGHTS, CDR2 YDEGEE. The CDR3 loop reads CASSLAGADTQYF. CDR3 bases: TGTGCCAGCAGCTTAGCGGGAGCAGATACGCAGTATTTT.

As regards this clonotype: An end of the junction differs from the germline gene, which may be a read error. The chain is built from TRBV9 and TRBJ2-3; either TRBD1 or TRBD2 may supply D (5 bases each). This CDR3 region has 16 residues. Germline lookup yields CDR1 SGDLS and CDR2 YYNGEE. The CDR3 spells CASSPGTGRHTHTQYF. CDR3 coding DNA: TGTGCCAGCAGCCCCGGGACCGGCCGTCACACACATACGCAGTATTTT. The full variable domain, its missing parts supplied by reference TRBV9 and TRBJ2-3, is DSGVTQTPKHLITATGQRVTLRCSPRSGDLSVYWYQQSLDQGLQFLIQYYNGEERAKGNILERFSAQQFPDLHSELNLSSLELGDSALYFCASSPGTGRHTHTQYFGPGTRLTVL.

This clonotype was counted once. J is TRBJ2-3 and V is TRBV15; TRBD2 might be the D (5 bases). With the DNA end fitting TRBJ2-5 better, the J assignment may be wrong. Germline V gene lookup returns CDR1 LNHNV and CDR2 YYDKDF (reference sequence). CDR3 length equals 14 residues. CDR3 loop: CATSIGREPDTQYF. In DNA, the CDR3 is TGTGCCACCAGCATAGGGAGAGAGCCCGATACCCAGTACTTC.

Remarks on this clonotype: One end of the junction fails to match germline, which may point to a read error. The rearrangement joins TRBV5-6 to TRBJ2-5, with D possibly matching TRBD2 (5 bases). CDR3 length: 16 residues. CDR1 is SGHDT, CDR2 YYEEEE, per germline. The CDR3 sequence: CATSMERVGVRETQYF. The CDR3 DNA reads as TGTGCCACCAGCATGGAGAGGGTTGGGGTGAGGGAGACCCAGTACTTC. The full variable domain, in which reference TRBV5-6 and TRBJ2-5 provide the parts outside the CDR3, is DAGVTQSPTHLIKTRGQQVTLRCSPKSGHDTVSWYQQALGQGPQFIFQYYEEEERQRGNFPDRFSGHQFPNYSSELNVNALLLGDSALYLCATSMERVGVRETQYFGPGTRLLVL.

In the case of this clonotype: The junction differs from germline at one of its ends, possibly a read error. V usage is TRBV7-2 and J usage is TRBJ2-3; D gene uncertain. Germline assignment: CDR1 SGHTA and CDR2 FQGNSA. There are 14 residues in the CDR3. The CDR3 region is CASSLGSGPSTQYF. The CDR3 DNA reads as TGTGCCAGCAGCTTGGGGTCCGGTCCTTCTACGCAGTACTTT. The variable domain in full, completed from reference TRBV7-2 and TRBJ2-3, reads GAGVSQSPSNKVTEKGKDVELRCDPISGHTALYWYRQSLGQGLEFLIYFQGNSAPDKSGLPSDRFSAERTGGSVSTLTIQRTQQEDSAVYLCASSLGSGPSTQYFGPGTRLTVL.

The chain employs TRBV9 and TRBJ2-2, with D unresolved. Germline loops: CDR1 SGDLS, CDR2 YYNGEE. CDR3 size: 16 residues. V was shortened by 0 bases and J by 11 bases, with 20 bases between the two germline ends. CDR3 DNA: TGTGCCAGCAGCGTAGGGTCAGAGACGCACTCTTGTGAGCTGTTTTTT. This encodes CASSVGSETHSCELFF. Complete variable domain (other parts from reference TRBV9 and TRBJ2-2): DSGVTQTPKHLITATGQRVTLRCSPRSGDLSVYWYQQSLDQGLQFLIQYYNGEERAKGNILERFSAQQFPDLHSELNLSSLELGDSALYFCASSVGSETHSCELFFGEGSRLTVL.

Concerning this clonotype: Germline is not matched at one junction end, which may reflect a read error. The V call is TRBV7-3, the J call TRBJ2-4, with no clear D. The CDR3 loop spans 12 amino acids. Germline values: CDR1 SGHTA, CDR2 FQGTGA. DNA for the CDR3: TGTGCCAGCGGCGGAGCTGGGAAGCATTCGCCCTTC. It is translated as CASGGAGKHSPF. Combining the CDR3 with reference TRBV7-3 and TRBJ2-4 gives the whole variable domain GAGVSQTPSNKVTEKGKYVELRCDPISGHTALYWYRQSLGQGPEFLIYFQGTGAADDSGLPNDRFFAVRPEGSVSTLKIQRTERGDSAVYLCASGGAGKHSPFGAGTRLSVL.

This clonotype was recorded only once. This sequence joins TRBV5-6 and TRBJ2-5; weak D call: TRBD2 (6 bases). The CDR3 loop spans 16 amino acids. CDR1 and CDR2 (germline): SGHDT, YYEEEE. V lost 0 bases to trimming and J lost 4 bases, with 16 bases between them. CDR3 sequence reads: CASSLVSGGDIETQYF. The CDR3 DNA sequence: TGTGCCAGCAGCTTGGTATCCGGCGGGGATATAGAGACCCAGTACTTC.

The V and J genes are TRBV7-8 and TRBJ2-3; D not resolved. The germline V and J ends were trimmed by 3 bases and 9 bases, with 22 bases remaining between them. Looked up from germline, CDR1 is SGHVS and CDR2 is FQNEAQ. This CDR3 is 16 amino acids long. The CDR3 spells CASSFDLTGNTETQYF. CDR3 DNA sequence: TGTGCCAGCAGCTTCGATCTGACTGGTAACACTGAAACGCAGTATTTT.

The rearrangement joins TRBV7-6 to TRBJ2-7; 8 nucleotides agree with TRBD1. The CDR3 extends over 18 amino acids. Germline V CDR1 and CDR2: SGHVS, FNYEAQ. With 4 bases clipped from V and 3 bases from J, the junction kept 17 bases outside the gene matches. The CDR3 spells CASSSDRERTALHYEQYV. The DNA for the CDR3 is TGTGCCAGCAGCTCGGACAGGGAGCGGACAGCCCTCCACTACGAGCAGTACGTC.

This clonotype was picked up one time. A junction end diverges from the germline sequence, so it may reflect a read error. The V and J genes are TRBV7-9 and TRBJ2-1; D remains unclear. Germline loops: CDR1 SEHNR, CDR2 FQNEAQ (reference sequence). The CDR3 spans 11 residues. The CDR3 DNA reads TGCAGCGCCATCTCCAACAATGAGCAGTTCTTC. This codes for CSAISNNEQFF.

The chain has TRBV9 and TRBJ2-3; D might be TRBD2 (5 bases). The germline V gene encodes CDR1 SGDLS and CDR2 YYNGEE. This CDR3 is built from 14 residues. Between the trimmed V and J ends, which lost 4 bases and 10 bases, there was a span of 19 bases. This CDR3 is CASSLVGGGDAQYF. DNA for the CDR3: TGTGCCAGCAGCTTAGTTGGAGGTGGGGATGCGCAGTATTTT.

This sequence joins TRBV7-3 and TRBJ2-3; 7 positions match TRBD2. V shed 5 bases and J 2 bases; nucleotides not matched to a gene: 16. This CDR3 region has 18 residues. Germline lookup yields CDR1 SGHTA and CDR2 FQGTGA. The CDR3 DNA is TGTGCCAGCAGCCTACCAGACAACGCTAGCGGAGTCACAGATACGCAGTATTTT. Encoded protein: CASSLPDNASGVTDTQYF.

The chain joins TRBV7-9 to TRBJ2-5; 7 bases fit TRBD1. The CDR3 length is 15 residues. The V segment lost 4 bases and the J segment 12 bases; nucleotides outside the gene matches: 17. Germline CDR1 and CDR2: SEHNR and FQNEAQ (reference sequence). The CDR3 region has the DNA TGTGCCAGCAGCTCTCCACAGGGGCGGAACGCCGGGGAGTACTTC. Its protein is CASSSPQGRNAGEYF.

Notes on this clonotype: An end of the junction differs from the germline gene, which may be a read error. V and J are TRBV11-2 and TRBJ1-3; TRBD1 is a possible D gene (6 bases). The J call may be in error: the DNA end matches TRBJ1-1 better. Germline loops: CDR1 SGHAT, CDR2 FQNNGV. CDR3 length: 19 amino acids. This CDR3 is CASSFHPDGTTPLNTEAFF. The CDR3 nucleotides read TGTGCCAGCAGCTTTCATCCAGACGGGACAACGCCGTTGAACACTGAGGCTTTCTTT.

To note about this clonotype: Since the CDR3 does not end with the conserved phenylalanine or tryptophan, this likely comes from a read error. V and J are TRBV7-2 and TRBJ1-2; D gene unclear. Germline CDR1 reads SGHTA; CDR2 reads FQGNSA. The CDR3 spans 13 residues. The CDR3 region is CASSRSEGYGYTY. The CDR3 DNA follows: TGCGCCAGCAGCCGGTCAGAGGGCTACGGCTACACCTAC.

This sequence joins TRBV11-1 and TRBJ2-5; unclear D gene. Germline lookup yields CDR1 SGHAT and CDR2 FQDESV (reference sequence). CDR3 size: 15 residues. Trimming took 0 bases from V and 3 from J, leaving 11 bases between them. The CDR3, as DNA: TGTGCCAGCAGCTTAGCTCAGACAACAAAAGAGACCCAGTACTTC. This translates into CASSLAQTTKETQYF.